This is a list of T cell receptor beta chains from one sample in a study of blood T cell repertoires in COVID-19. Assay: immunoSEQ multiplex PCR; the TCRdb copy retains only in-frame clones and omits some. The sample contains about 290,000 clones, about 90% of which appear only once. The source material was peripheral blood. These receptors were obtained from a woman aged 30 to 39 with COVID-19, enrolled during active disease. Each CDR3 is given with its conserved first and last residue. The D gene is left open where the match is weak. Size is omitted from some rows. Given values are once, few, many or a class for expanded clones.

abundance,j_gene,d_gene,v_gene,CDR3aa,CDR3nt
NA,TRBJ1-5,NA,TRBV7-9,CASSLVQGQPQHF,TGTGCCAGCAGCTTGGTACAGGGACAGCCCCAGCATTTT
once,TRBJ1-2,TRBD1,TRBV5-1,CASSLAGQAYGYTF,TGCGCCAGCAGCTTGGCCGGACAGGCCTATGGCTACACCTTC
NA,TRBJ2-1,TRBD2,TRBV7-9,CASTSGGVNYNEQFF,TGTGCCAGCACCAGTGGGGGGGTTAACTACAATGAGCAGTTCTTC
few,TRBJ2-1,NA,TRBV4-2,CASSSEGGEQFF,TGTGCCAGCAGCTCGGAGGGGGGGGAGCAGTTCTTC
NA,TRBJ1-1,NA,TRBV5-1,CASSLQLSTDEAFF,TGCGCCAGCAGCTTGCAACTATCGACAGATGAAGCTTTCTTT
NA,TRBJ2-7,NA,TRBV5-1,CASSSILGRRNEQYF,TGCGCCAGCAGCTCGATCCTAGGCCGGAGGAACGAGCAGTACTTC
NA,TRBJ1-2,NA,TRBV6-2/TRBV6-3,CASSYSRGREGYTF,TGTGCCAGCAGTTACTCGCGGGGGCGAGAAGGCTACACCTTC
NA,TRBJ1-1,TRBD1,TRBV2,CASSSRQGRTEAFF,TGTGCCAGCAGTAGCCGACAGGGGAGGACTGAAGCTTTCTTT
NA,TRBJ2-7,NA,TRBV4-1,CASSHAEGVDYEQYF,TGCGCCAGCAGCCACGCAGAGGGAGTGGATTACGAGCAGTACTTC
few,TRBJ2-3,NA,TRBV15,CATSNPGGAADTQYF,TGTGCCACCAGCAACCCTGGGGGGGCGGCAGATACGCAGTATTTT
NA,TRBJ1-3,NA,TRBV11-2,CASSLDPPGRGNTIYF,TGTGCCAGCAGCTTAGATCCTCCCGGGAGGGGAAACACCATATATTTT
NA,TRBJ2-7,NA,TRBV7-9,CASSLSTTYEQYF,TGTGCCAGCAGCCTCAGCACTACCTACGAGCAGTACTTC
NA,TRBJ2-7,TRBD1,TRBV3-1/TRBV3-2,CASRTGTGYKYF,TGTGCCAGCAGAACCGGGACAGGGTATAAGTACTTC
NA,TRBJ1-3,TRBD1,TRBV15,CATSWGAGGTLSGNTIYF,TGTGCCACCAGCTGGGGGGCAGGGGGCACTCTCTCTGGAAACACCATATATTTT
NA,TRBJ2-5,NA,TRBV2,CASSEAGPVAGETQYF,TGTGCCAGCAGTGAAGCAGGCCCAGTAGCTGGAGAGACCCAGTACTTC
NA,TRBJ2-5,NA,TRBV5-1,CASSLAGETQYF,TGCGCCAGCAGCTTGGCAGGGGAGACCCAGTACTTC
NA,TRBJ1-6,NA,TRBV9,CASSVGRGSPLHF,TGTGCCAGCAGCGTAGGCAGGGGTTCACCCCTCCACTTT
few,TRBJ2-2,NA,TRBV10-1,CASSDYTGTGELFF,TGCGCCAGCAGTGATTACACGGGGACCGGGGAGCTGTTTTTT
NA,TRBJ2-3,NA,TRBV6-5,CASSWRGDTQYF,TGTGCCAGCAGTTGGCGGGGAGATACGCAGTATTTT
few,TRBJ2-7,TRBD2,TRBV10-3,CATRGGTSHTRGEQYF,TGTGCCACCCGCGGCGGGACTAGCCACACGAGGGGCGAGCAGTACTTC
NA,TRBJ2-5,NA,TRBV6-5,CASRQGGLRVGTQYF,TGTGCCAGCAGACAAGGGGGTCTAAGGGTAGGGACCCAGTACTTC
NA,TRBJ1-1,TRBD1,TRBV28,CASRLNRGQGQAFF,TGTGCCAGCAGACTGAACAGGGGGCAAGGTCAAGCTTTCTTT
NA,TRBJ1-1,NA,TRBV7-9,CASSLEGARVGTEAFF,TGTGCCAGCAGCTTAGAAGGGGCTAGGGTGGGCACTGAAGCTTTCTTT
NA,TRBJ1-2,TRBD1,TRBV6-5,CASSLSGGGYGYTF,TGTGCCAGCAGCCTATCAGGGGGCGGTTATGGCTACACCTTC
NA,TRBJ1-1,NA,TRBV5-1,CASSLVPGSTEAFF,TGCGCCAGCAGCTTGGTTCCGGGGAGCACTGAAGCTTTCTTT
NA,TRBJ2-3,TRBD2,TRBV30,CAWSQLAGGGDTQYF,TGTGCCTGGAGTCAACTAGCGGGGGGTGGAGATACGCAGTATTTT
NA,TRBJ2-7,NA,TRBV5-5,CASSYYWTESYEQYF,TGTGCCAGCAGCTATTACTGGACAGAGTCCTACGAGCAGTACTTC
NA,TRBJ1-3,NA,TRBV2,CASVGIPYSGNTIYF,TGTGCCAGCGTCGGGATCCCCTACTCTGGAAACACCATATATTTT
few,TRBJ1-2,TRBD1,TRBV18,CASSPTQGQPNYGYTF,TGTGCCAGCTCACCGACGCAGGGACAGCCTAACTATGGCTACACCTTC
NA,TRBJ1-6,TRBD1,TRBV18,CASSPGTGYQYNSPLHF,TGTGCCAGCTCACCCGGGACAGGGTACCAATATAATTCACCCCTCCACTTT
NA,TRBJ1-1,NA,TRBV19,CASKMAGANTEAFF,TGTGCCAGCAAGATGGCAGGGGCGAACACTGAAGCTTTCTTT
NA,TRBJ1-5,NA,TRBV4-1,CASSQEARDNQPQHF,TGCGCCAGCAGCCAAGAAGCGCGGGATAATCAGCCCCAGCATTTT
NA,TRBJ1-1,NA,TRBV7-6,CASSSPTGSMNTEAFF,TGTGCCAGCAGCTCTCCTACAGGATCCATGAACACTGAAGCTTTCTTT
few,TRBJ1-6,TRBD1,TRBV3-1/TRBV3-2,CASSTGTGSSSPLHF,TGTGCCAGCAGCACTGGGACAGGGTCTAGTTCACCCCTCCACTTT
NA,TRBJ2-7,NA,TRBV21-1,CASSKEPGQGVYEQYF,TGTGCCAGCAGCAAAGAACCGGGACAGGGTGTCTACGAGCAGTACTTC
NA,TRBJ2-3,TRBD2,TRBV12-5,CASGLPMAPLAGTDTQYF,TGTGCTAGTGGTTTGCCGATGGCCCCTCTAGCGGGAACAGATACGCAGTATTTT
NA,TRBJ2-7,TRBD2,TRBV2,CASALLAGVGEQYF,TGTGCCAGCGCCCTACTAGCGGGGGTGGGCGAGCAGTACTTC
few,TRBJ2-5,TRBD1,TRBV10-1,CASSETGRGMLETQYF,TGCGCCAGCAGTGAAACGGGCAGGGGGATGTTGGAGACCCAGTACTTC
NA,TRBJ1-2,TRBD1,TRBV18,CASSPQVGQGAGYTF,TGTGCCAGCTCACCGCAAGTGGGACAGGGTGCGGGCTACACCTTC
NA,TRBJ2-2,NA,TRBV9,CASSVEQGATGELFF,TGTGCCAGCAGCGTGGAACAGGGAGCCACCGGGGAGCTGTTTTTT
NA,TRBJ1-2,NA,TRBV28,CASSLRLRVSNYGYTF,TGTGCCAGCAGCCTAAGGCTCAGGGTCTCTAACTATGGCTACACCTTC
NA,TRBJ1-2,NA,TRBV10-3,CAISPEGRRHYGYTF,TGTGCCATCAGTCCCGAGGGCAGACGACACTATGGCTACACCTTC
NA,TRBJ2-2,NA,TRBV6-1,CASSETGGLPNTGELFF,TGTGCCAGCAGTGAAACTGGGGGACTCCCGAACACCGGGGAGCTGTTTTTT
NA,TRBJ1-4,NA,TRBV7-9,CASSLVQIDEKLFF,TGTGCCAGCAGCTTAGTACAGATTGATGAAAAACTGTTTTTT
NA,TRBJ1-1,TRBD1,TRBV19,CASRRVTGGTEAFF,TGTGCCAGTAGACGAGTCACAGGGGGGACTGAAGCTTTCTTT
NA,TRBJ2-4,TRBD2,TRBV14,CASSPRLSGGNIQYF,TGTGCCAGCAGCCCTCGTCTTAGCGGGGGGAACATTCAGTACTTC
NA,TRBJ2-7,NA,TRBV19,CASHNSYEQYF,TGTGCCAGTCACAACTCCTACGAGCAGTACTTC
NA,TRBJ1-2,NA,TRBV5-6,CASSLGRDYGYTF,TGTGCCAGCAGCTTGGGCAGGGACTATGGCTACACCTTC
NA,TRBJ2-7,TRBD2,TRBV3-1/TRBV3-2,CASSPPGLASEHEQYF,TGTGCCAGCAGCCCCCCGGGACTAGCCTCTGAACACGAGCAGTACTTC
NA,TRBJ2-1,TRBD2,TRBV9,CASSAAGGGASNEQFF,TGTGCCAGCAGCGCAGCCGGCGGGGGGGCCTCCAATGAGCAGTTCTTC
few,TRBJ2-7,NA,TRBV7-9,CASSLDSGTFSYEQYF,TGTGCCAGCAGCTTAGACTCAGGGACTTTTTCCTACGAGCAGTACTTC
NA,TRBJ2-1,TRBD1,TRBV18,CASSRGTGPGNEQFF,TGTGCCAGCTCACGGGGGACAGGGCCGGGAAATGAGCAGTTCTTC